A single sample is the source of the 13 T cell receptor beta chains below, sequenced in a study of shared clonotypes between healthy human individuals. Sequencing was performed with immunoSEQ multiplex PCR; in TCRdb, only in-frame clones are kept and a portion is missing. The table shows fewer than 600,000 clones, with roughly 83% occurring only once. The sample taken for sequencing was PBMCs. The receptor set was obtained from a woman in her thirties or forties in good health. Some clones in this sample may be carry-over from other donors' samples.

The chain recombines TRBV13 with TRBJ2-2; D unclear. The CDR3 has 17 amino acids. The V end was cut by 4 bases, the J end by 2 bases, with 17 bases between. CDR1 and CDR2 (germline): PRHDT, FYEKMQ (reference sequence). This CDR3 reads CASSSMDPQINTGELFF. As DNA, the CDR3 is TGTGCCAGCAGCTCAATGGACCCCCAAATAAACACCGGGGAGCTGTTTTTT.

This sequence joins TRBV7-9 and TRBJ2-5; 12 nucleotides align to TRBD2. This CDR3 is 16 amino acids long. Germline lookup yields CDR1 SEHNR and CDR2 FQNEAQ (reference sequence). Unmatched junction bases numbered 9, after V lost 5 bases and J lost 5 bases. The CDR3 nucleotides read TGTGCCAGCAGCAGCGGGACTAGCGGGTGGGGGGAGACCCAGTACTTC. This codes for CASSSGTSGWGETQYF.

This clone has a single count. This chain connects TRBV18 to TRBJ1-2; a weak D match, TRBD1 (6 bases). Germline assignment: CDR1 KGHSH and CDR2 LQKENI. V lost 6 bases and J lost 1, with 12 bases in between. This CDR3 is 14 amino acids long. The CDR3 bases are TGTGCCAGCTCGACGCAGGGGTTTAACTATGGCTACACCTTC. Translation gives CASSTQGFNYGYTF.

The chain couples TRBV19 to TRBJ2-1; D might be TRBD1 (5 bases). The CDR3 runs to 11 residues. Germline lookup yields CDR1 LNHDA and CDR2 SQIVND (reference sequence). Deletions cut 4 bases from V and 12 bases from J, with 10 bases between. Here the CDR3 DNA reads TGTGCCAGTAGTACCCGGACACGGCAGTTCTTC. It specifies CASSTRTRQFF.

This chain connects TRBV30 to TRBJ1-2; 10 nucleotides align to TRBD1. This CDR3 comprises 13 residues. Unmatched junction bases numbered 2, after V lost 1 base and J lost 6 bases. Germline V gene sequence: CDR1 GTSNPN, CDR2 SVGIG (reference sequence). CDR3 DNA: TGTGCCTGGAGTGCCGGGACAGGGGATGGCTACACCTTC. Residues: CAWSAGTGDGYTF.

This sequence joins TRBV9 and TRBJ1-4, with TRBD1 identical over 8 bases. CDR1 is SGDLS, CDR2 YYNGEE, per germline. Trimming at V came to 7 bases and at J to 5 bases, leaving 4 bases not matched to a gene. This CDR3 is built from 13 residues. This CDR3 is CASGTGENEKLFF. The CDR3 DNA follows: TGTGCCAGCGGGACAGGTGAAAATGAAAAACTGTTTTTT.

This chain uses TRBV28 with TRBJ2-7; no reliable D call. CDR3 length: 11 amino acids. Trimming took 5 bases from V and 3 from J, leaving 5 bases between them. CDR1 is MDHEN, CDR2 SYDVKM, per germline. The chain's CDR3 is CASSAVYEQYF. The CDR3 DNA is TGTGCCAGCAGTGCTGTCTACGAGCAGTACTTC.

Only one count was recorded for this clone. The V and J genes are TRBV5-1 and TRBJ1-4; weak D call: TRBD1 (5 bases). V lost 2 bases and J lost 8, with 13 bases in between. Germline V gene sequence: CDR1 SGHRS, CDR2 YFSETQ. The CDR3 is 14 residues long. The CDR3 nucleotides read TGCGCCAGCAGCTTTAACGGGCAGGGAGAAAAACTGTTTTTT. Translated, it gives CASSFNGQGEKLFF.

In regard to this clone: This could be a read error, since a much larger clone is one nucleotide away. The chain uses TRBV28 and TRBJ1-4; D not certain. In germline, CDR1 is MDHEN, CDR2 SYDVKM. The CDR3 consists of 11 residues. Trimming took off 6 bases at V and 4 bases at J, with 3 bases between the two ends. The CDR3 DNA sequence: TGTGCCAGCAGATTTAATGAAAAACTGTTTTTT. The encoded protein is CASRFNEKLFF.

As regards this clone: This likely came from a read error, as a far larger clone is one base away. The chain is built from TRBV5-6 and TRBJ1-2; TRBD1 is a possible D gene (5 bases). The CDR3 spans 15 residues. From germline, CDR1 is SGHDT and CDR2 YYEEEE. The CDR3 is CASSLADSYHYGYIF. CDR3 sequence (DNA): TGTGCCAGCAGCTTGGCCGACAGTTACCACTATGGCTACATCTTC.

The chain couples TRBV5-1 to TRBJ1-1; D remains unclear. The CDR3 is made up of 15 amino acids. Germline V lookup: CDR1 SGHRS, CDR2 YFSETQ. V shed 0 bases and J shed 3 bases, with 12 bases lying between them. This CDR3 reads CASSLAVQIHTEAFF. CDR3 coding DNA: TGCGCCAGCAGCTTGGCCGTCCAAATCCACACTGAAGCTTTCTTT. Using reference TRBV5-1 and TRBJ1-1 for the parts outside the CDR3, the full variable domain is KAGVTQTPRYLIKTRGQQVTLSCSPISGHRSVSWYQQTPGQGLQFLFEYFSETQRNKGNFPGRFSGRQFSNSRSEMNVSTLELGDSALYLCASSLAVQIHTEAFFGQGTRLTVV.

J is TRBJ2-7 and V is TRBV6-1, with 10 nucleotides matching TRBD1. There are 15 residues in the CDR3. J lost 3 bases, V lost 6 bases, and 8 bases had no gene match. From germline, CDR1 is MNHNS and CDR2 SASEGT. In DNA, the CDR3 is TGTGCCAGCAGGGTTGGGACAGGGGAAATCTACGAGCAGTACTTC. As protein: CASRVGTGEIYEQYF.

This clone turned up a few times. Given a much more abundant clone one base away, this may be a read error. V usage is TRBV4-1 and J usage is TRBJ2-1, with 10 positions matching TRBD2. V trimming: 1 base; J trimming: 3 bases; junction bases outside the gene matches: 0. CDR3 length: 15 residues. CDR1 is MGHRA, CDR2 YSYEKL, per germline. DNA of the CDR3: TGCGCCAGCAGCCAAGCTAGCGGGGGCTACAATGAGCAGTTCTTC. Translation gives CASSQASGGYNEQFF.